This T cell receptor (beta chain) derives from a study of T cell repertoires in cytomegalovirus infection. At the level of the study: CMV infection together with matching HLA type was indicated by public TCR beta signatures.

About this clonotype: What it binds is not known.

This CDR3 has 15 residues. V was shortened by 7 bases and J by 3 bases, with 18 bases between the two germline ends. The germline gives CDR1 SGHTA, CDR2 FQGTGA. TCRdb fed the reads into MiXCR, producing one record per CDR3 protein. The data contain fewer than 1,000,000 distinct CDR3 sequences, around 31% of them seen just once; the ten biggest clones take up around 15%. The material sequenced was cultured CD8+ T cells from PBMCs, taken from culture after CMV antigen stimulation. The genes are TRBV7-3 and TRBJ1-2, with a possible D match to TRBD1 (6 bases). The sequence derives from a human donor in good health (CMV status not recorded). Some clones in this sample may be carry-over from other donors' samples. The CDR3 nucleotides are TGTGCCAGCACCCCACCAGGGGCGGTGGACTATGGCTACACCTTC. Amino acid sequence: CASTPPGAVDYGYTF.